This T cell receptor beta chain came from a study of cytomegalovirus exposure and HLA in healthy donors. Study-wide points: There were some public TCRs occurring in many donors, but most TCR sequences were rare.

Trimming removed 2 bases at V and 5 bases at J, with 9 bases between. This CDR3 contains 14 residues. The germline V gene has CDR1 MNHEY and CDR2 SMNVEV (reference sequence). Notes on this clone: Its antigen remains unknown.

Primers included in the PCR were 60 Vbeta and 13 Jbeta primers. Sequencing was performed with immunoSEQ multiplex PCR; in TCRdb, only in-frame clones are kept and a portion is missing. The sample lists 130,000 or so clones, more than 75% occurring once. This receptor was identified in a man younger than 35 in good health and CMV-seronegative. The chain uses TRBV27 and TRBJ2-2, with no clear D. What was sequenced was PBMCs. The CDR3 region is CASSLSFGTGELFF. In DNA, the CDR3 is TGTGCCAGCAGTTTAAGTTTCGGGACCGGGGAGCTGTTTTTT.